One and the same sample provided the 30 T cell receptor beta chains below, sequenced in a study of cytomegalovirus exposure and HLA in healthy donors (TCRdb year 2017). The library was built by means of the immunoSEQ multiplex PCR assay. For the multiplex PCR, a mixture combining 60 forward primers for TCR Vbeta segments and 13 reverse primers for TCR Jbeta segments was used. TCRdb took this table from immuneACCESS and kept in-frame rearrangements with V and J called. Such tables lack part of the clones; where checked against another copy, unresolved V genes explain under half of the gap, and the rest is unexplained. This sample has roughly 150,000 clones in its table, and 65% to 80% of those were observed once. Around 3.1% of the sample rests with the top ten. Sequenced material: PBMCs. Every receptor here comes from a male donor in good health and CMV-seronegative.

The chain recombines TRBV28 with TRBJ2-1; 10 nucleotides align to TRBD2. The CDR3 runs to 14 residues. V shed 7 bases and J 9 bases; nucleotides not matched to a gene: 9. CDR1 MDHEN and CDR2 SYDVKM come from the germline V gene. The DNA of the CDR3 is TGTGCCAGCAACTCAGCGGGGGGGCAGGGTGAGCAGTTCTTC. Its protein is CASNSAGGQGEQFF.

This clone is a singleton in its sample. The V call is TRBV2, the J call TRBJ2-7; unclear D gene. This CDR3 has 13 residues. V was trimmed by 8 bases and J by 2 bases, leaving 13 bases between them. CDR1 and CDR2 from the germline V gene are SNHLY and FYNNEI. CDR3: CASHRSSTYEQYF. CDR3 sequence (DNA): TGTGCCAGCCATCGGAGTTCAACCTACGAGCAGTACTTC.

The chain couples TRBV30 to TRBJ2-7; 9 bases align to TRBD1. J was trimmed by 1 base and V by 5 bases; bases with no gene match: 12. The CDR3 runs 16 residues. Germline V gene sequence: CDR1 GTSNPN, CDR2 SVGIG (reference sequence). In nucleotides, the CDR3 is TGTGCCTGGGACGTACCTAGTGGGACAGGGTCCTACGAGCAGTACTTC. Its translation: CAWDVPSGTGSYEQYF.

This clone appeared a few times. V usage is TRBV10-3 and J usage is TRBJ1-2, with 9 bases that match TRBD1. This CDR3 is 13 amino acids long. V lost 8 bases and J lost 6; bases outside the gene matches: 7. Germline assignment: CDR1 ENHRY and CDR2 SYGVKD. The CDR3 DNA is TGTGCCATCGCCGGGACAGGGTCCGATGGCTACACCTTC. Its protein product is CAIAGTGSDGYTF.

The V call is TRBV29-1, the J call TRBJ2-1; 14 bases align to TRBD2. The CDR3 covers 14 residues. The germline V gene encodes CDR1 SQVTM and CDR2 ANQGSEA. J gave up 8 bases and V 7 bases, and 7 bases lay outside the gene matches. The CDR3 is CSGGLAGVGDEQFF. The CDR3 nucleotides are TGCAGCGGGGGACTAGCGGGAGTAGGGGATGAGCAGTTCTTC.

The chain has TRBV2 and TRBJ1-5; possible D gene TRBD1, 6 bases. CDR3 length equals 12 residues. In germline, CDR1 is SNHLY, CDR2 FYNNEI. V was pared by 4 bases and J by 6 bases, with 7 bases between. CDR3 sequence: CASSVQGQPQHF. Written as DNA, the CDR3 is TGTGCCAGCAGTGTACAGGGTCAGCCCCAGCATTTT.

CDR3 coding DNA: TGTGCCAGCAGCTTGGGACTAGCGGGAGTAAGGGAGCTGTTTTTT. Protein product: CASSLGLAGVRELFF. The chain combines TRBV5-6 with TRBJ2-2; 12 bases agree with TRBD2. CDR1 SGHDT and CDR2 YYEEEE come from the germline V gene. V lost 0 bases and J lost 9; bases outside the gene matches: 3. This CDR3 spans 15 amino acids.

In this sample, this clone turned up a few times. This rearrangement joins TRBV11-2 to TRBJ2-3; 11 bases map to TRBD1. After removal of 4 bases from V and 3 bases from J, the junction contained 0 bases not matched to a gene. This CDR3 contains 14 residues. Germline V gene lookup returns CDR1 SGHAT and CDR2 FQNNGV. CDR3 loop: CASSWDRGTDTQYF. CDR3 coding DNA: TGTGCCAGCAGCTGGGACAGGGGGACAGATACGCAGTATTTT.

The chain has TRBV28 and TRBJ2-1, with a weak D call TRBD1 (5 bases). Trimming took 2 bases from V and 6 from J, leaving 8 bases between them. This CDR3 comprises 13 residues. CDR1 and CDR2 from the germline V gene are MDHEN and SYDVKM. CDR3 residues: CASSLPRANEQFF. In nucleotides, the CDR3 is TGTGCCAGCAGTTTACCCAGGGCCAATGAGCAGTTCTTC.

The chain uses TRBV5-1 and TRBJ2-2, with TRBD2 matching 15 bases. The CDR3 extends over 18 amino acids. Germline loops: CDR1 SGHRS, CDR2 YFSETQ. The V and J ends lost 3 bases and 4 bases, in that order; junction bases with no gene match: 7. CDR3 bases: TGCGCCAGCAGCTCCGAAGGGACTAGCGGGAGGTTCACCGGGGAGCTGTTTTTT. Protein sequence: CASSSEGTSGRFTGELFF.

The rearrangement links TRBV19 to TRBJ2-1; the match to TRBD1 covers 7 bases. V lost 1 base and J lost 2; bases outside the gene matches: 11. This CDR3 region has 18 residues. CDR1 is LNHDA and CDR2 is SQIVND in the germline V gene (reference sequence). The CDR3 DNA follows: TGTGCCAGTAGTATAGCCCACAGGGGTTACTTTACCTACAATGAGCAGTTCTTC. Its protein is CASSIAHRGYFTYNEQFF.

This chain uses TRBV5-4 with TRBJ1-3; D might be TRBD1 (5 bases). Trimming stripped 0 bases from V and 0 bases from J, with 10 bases between. The length of the CDR3 is 16 residues. CDR1 and CDR2 (germline): SGHNT, YYREEE (reference sequence). In nucleotides, the CDR3 is TGTGCCAGCAGCTTGGGGCAGGGCTCCTCTGGAAACACCATATATTTT. This codes for CASSLGQGSSGNTIYF.

The J gene is TRBJ2-3, the V gene TRBV2; 8 nucleotides align to TRBD2. J lost 5 bases, V lost 8 bases, and 15 bases had no gene match. The V gene's germline CDR1 is SNHLY and CDR2 FYNNEI. This CDR3 has 16 residues. CDR3 in amino acids: CASPQPPGGPGDTQYF. The CDR3 region has the DNA TGTGCCAGCCCCCAACCTCCGGGAGGGCCAGGAGATACGCAGTATTTT.

The chain has TRBV6-1 and TRBJ1-2; perhaps TRBD1 as D (6 bases). The CDR3 covers 12 residues. Trimming took off 10 bases at V and 7 bases at J, with 16 bases between the two ends. Germline CDR1 and CDR2: MNHNS and SASEGT. The CDR3 nucleotides are TGTGCCACCTCCGTGGGGGCGTCTGGCTACACCTTC. As protein: CATSVGASGYTF.

The rearrangement uses TRBV15 and TRBJ1-5, with TRBD1 matching over 9 bases. With V trimmed by 1 base and J by 2 bases, 3 bases remained unmatched. Germline V gene lookup returns CDR1 LNHNV and CDR2 YYDKDF (reference sequence). This CDR3 contains 16 residues. The CDR3 DNA sequence: TGTGCCACCAGCAGAGGGGACAGGGCGGGCAATCAGCCCCAGCATTTT. As protein: CATSRGDRAGNQPQHF.

This sequence joins TRBV28 and TRBJ1-2; D is undetermined. Trimming stripped 2 bases from V and 7 bases from J, with 14 bases between. The CDR3 consists of 14 residues. Germline V CDR1 and CDR2: MDHEN, SYDVKM. As DNA, the CDR3 is TGTGCCAGCAGTTTAGTTACTGGGCACGGTGGCTACACCTTC. This codes for CASSLVTGHGGYTF.

V and J are TRBV28 and TRBJ1-6; TRBD1 matches at 10 bases. CDR1 and CDR2 from the germline V gene are MDHEN and SYDVKM. V lost 4 bases and J lost 7; bases outside the gene matches: 4. The CDR3 runs to 15 residues. The chain's CDR3 is CASSSAGQGNSPLHF. In DNA form, the CDR3 reads TGTGCCAGCAGTTCCGCGGGACAGGGGAATTCACCCCTCCACTTT.

CDR3 nucleotides: TGTGCCAGCAGCCGCGCGTCCACAGATACGCAGTATTTT. Protein sequence: CASSRASTDTQYF. The rearrangement links TRBV5-8 to TRBJ2-3; D remains ambiguous. The germline CDR1 and CDR2 sequences are SGHTS and YDEGEE. With 4 bases removed from V and 2 bases from J, the gap between germline ends came to 8 bases. This CDR3 comprises 13 residues. Full variable domain (remainder filled in from reference TRBV5-8 and TRBJ2-3): EAGVTQSPTHLIKTRGQQATLRCSPISGHTSVYWYQQALGLGLQFLLWYDEGEERNRGNFPPRFSGRQFPNYSSELNVNALELEDSALYLCASSRASTDTQYFGPGTRLTVL.

The chain is built from TRBV4-3 and TRBJ1-2; D gene uncertain. In germline, CDR1 is LGHNA, CDR2 YSLEER. V lost 1 base, J lost 2 bases, and 14 bases lay in between. The CDR3 is 16 amino acids. The CDR3 protein is CASSQAGLPQNYGYTF. The CDR3, as DNA: TGCGCCAGCAGCCAAGCTGGGCTACCCCAGAACTATGGCTACACCTTC.

V and J are TRBV11-3 and TRBJ2-2; a possible D gene is TRBD2 (7 bases). Germline V lookup: CDR1 SGHNT, CDR2 YENEEA. The CDR3 runs to 17 residues. V shed 4 bases and J shed 2 bases, with 17 bases lying between them. The CDR3 region has the DNA TGTGCCAGCAGCTCACCGGGGAGGGGGGTTAACACCGGGGAGCTGTTTTTT. Translation gives CASSSPGRGVNTGELFF.

This clone was observed a few times. This sequence joins TRBV28 and TRBJ2-7; D possibly corresponds to TRBD1 (5 bases). The CDR3 covers 15 residues. Trimming removed 7 bases from V and 3 bases from J, with 19 bases in between. CDR1 is MDHEN, CDR2 SYDVKM, per germline. The CDR3: CASTPGGARDYEQYF. CDR3 in DNA: TGTGCCAGCACCCCGGGTGGGGCGAGAGACTACGAGCAGTACTTC.

The rearrangement joins TRBV30 to TRBJ2-2; possibly TRBD2 for D (5 bases). V was cut by 7 bases and J by 1 base, with 13 bases left in between. The CDR3 contains 14 residues. Germline V gene data show CDR1 as GTSNPN and CDR2 as SVGIG (reference sequence). The CDR3 loop reads CASGGEGNTGELFF. CDR3 bases: TGTGCCTCCGGAGGCGAGGGGAACACCGGGGAGCTGTTTTTT.

This clone was observed once. The chain is built from TRBV5-4 and TRBJ2-7, with a possible D match to TRBD1 (5 bases). The CDR3 totals 13 residues. Germline assignment: CDR1 SGHNT and CDR2 YYREEE (reference sequence). V lost 4 bases and J lost 2, with 10 bases in between. The CDR3 nucleotides are TGTGCCAGCAGCCCCGACAGTACCTACGAGCAGTACTTC. Translation: CASSPDSTYEQYF.

The V and J genes are TRBV9 and TRBJ2-5; possibly TRBD2 for D (7 bases). The germline V and J ends were trimmed by 0 bases and 4 bases, with 13 bases remaining between them. The CDR3 length is 15 residues. Germline V gives CDR1 SGDLS, CDR2 YYNGEE. The CDR3 loop reads CASSVDTGGLETQYF. Written as DNA, the CDR3 is TGTGCCAGCAGCGTAGATACGGGGGGCCTAGAGACCCAGTACTTC.

This clone has only one observation. V gene TRBV7-9 combines with J gene TRBJ2-3, with TRBD1 identical over 7 bases. Germline CDR1 SEHNR, CDR2 FQNEAQ (reference sequence). The ends lost 5 bases at V and 0 bases at J; junction bases unmatched: 5. The CDR3 covers 15 residues. The CDR3 DNA follows: TGTGCCAGCAGCACAGACAGGGAGAGCACAGATACGCAGTATTTT. Amino acid sequence: CASSTDRESTDTQYF.

V gene TRBV5-1 combines with J gene TRBJ1-1, with a weak D call TRBD1 (6 bases). Trimming removed 2 bases at V and 11 bases at J, with 16 bases between. The CDR3 totals 13 residues. Germline loops: CDR1 SGHRS, CDR2 YFSETQ. CDR3 protein: CASSLDRTVGAFF. The DNA for the CDR3 is TGCGCCAGCAGCTTAGATAGGACAGTTGGGGCTTTCTTT.

This chain uses TRBV5-5 with TRBJ1-5; D uncertain. The V gene's germline CDR1 is SGHKS and CDR2 YYEKEE (reference sequence). This CDR3 has 14 amino acids. Trimming took 2 bases from V and 9 from J, leaving 15 bases between them. CDR3 protein: CASSFSPGETPQHF. CDR3 DNA: TGTGCCAGCAGCTTCTCCCCCGGGGAAACGCCCCAGCATTTT. Filled out from reference TRBV5-5 and TRBJ1-5, the complete variable domain reads DAGVTQSPTHLIKTRGQQVTLRCSPISGHKSVSWYQQVLGQGPQFIFQYYEKEERGRGNFPDRFSARQFPNYSSELNVNALLLGDSALYLCASSFSPGETPQHFGDGTRLSIL.

The chain links TRBV5-1 to TRBJ1-3, with 9 bases fitting TRBD1. CDR3 size: 17 residues. CDR1 SGHRS and CDR2 YFSETQ come from the germline V gene. Losses at the gene ends were 0 bases for V and 0 bases for J; bases not matched to a gene: 4. Here the CDR3 reads CASSLATGGDSGNTIYF. The CDR3 DNA is TGCGCCAGCAGCTTGGCGACAGGGGGGGACTCTGGAAACACCATATATTTT.

The chain couples TRBV6-5 to TRBJ2-1, with D perhaps matching TRBD1 (5 bases). V lost 0 bases to trimming and J lost 8 bases, with 17 bases between them. The V gene's germline CDR1 is MNHEY and CDR2 SVGAGI. CDR3 size: 16 residues. The CDR3: CASSYSSQGSQYEQFF. The CDR3 DNA sequence: TGTGCCAGCAGTTACTCGAGCCAGGGCAGCCAATATGAGCAGTTCTTC.

The V gene is TRBV6-1, the J gene TRBJ1-1; D is possibly TRBD1 (5 bases). This CDR3 contains 15 residues. The ends were cut back, 6 bases at V and 5 bases at J, with 19 bases in the middle. The germline V gene encodes CDR1 MNHNS and CDR2 SASEGT. The CDR3 region is CASRITGGGGTEAFF. CDR3 nucleotide sequence: TGTGCCAGCAGGATTACCGGGGGAGGTGGTACTGAAGCTTTCTTT.